This T cell receptor beta chain was documented in a study of CD8 T cells in Susac syndrome. Trimming took 3 bases from V and 2 from J, leaving 5 bases between them. Germline loops: CDR1 KGHSH, CDR2 LQKENI. CDR3 size: 13 residues. Blood CD8+ and CD4+ T cells underwent high-throughput TCR beta sequencing. TEMRA cells were enriched by FACS, while CD8+ and CD4+ T cells were obtained through a negative isolation that was performed magnetically. Random-hexamer reverse transcription was applied to about 0.45 to 1 ug RNA. TCRdb reprocessed the immunoSEQ multiplex PCR reads with MiXCR, giving one entry per CDR3 protein. The sample holds 150,000 to 200,000 distinct CDR3 sequences, roughly nine tenths seen once.

Sequencing was performed on CD4+ T cells from PBMCs. The chain uses TRBV18 and TRBJ2-1, with D unclear. The TCR originated in a human donor with Susac syndrome. CDR3 coding DNA: TGTGCCAGCTCACCGCTACCCTACAATGAGCAGTTCTTC. Translating it yields CASSPLPYNEQFF.